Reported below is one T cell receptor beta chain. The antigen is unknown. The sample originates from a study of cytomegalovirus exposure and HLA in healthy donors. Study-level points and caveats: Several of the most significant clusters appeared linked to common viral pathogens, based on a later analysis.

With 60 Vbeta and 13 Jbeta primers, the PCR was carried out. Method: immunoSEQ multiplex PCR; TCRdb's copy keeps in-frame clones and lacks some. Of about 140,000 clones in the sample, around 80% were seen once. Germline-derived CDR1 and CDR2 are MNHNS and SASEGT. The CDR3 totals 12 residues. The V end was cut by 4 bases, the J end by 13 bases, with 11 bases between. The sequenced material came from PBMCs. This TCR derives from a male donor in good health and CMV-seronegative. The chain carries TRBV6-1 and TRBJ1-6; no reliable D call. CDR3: CASSASSVPLHF. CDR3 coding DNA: TGTGCCAGCAGTGCCTCGAGTGTGCCCCTCCACTTT.